Below, 6 T cell receptor beta chains from the same sample are listed, as sequenced in a study of OX40 agonist ivuxolimab in advanced cancers. Data came from immunoSEQ multiplex PCR; TCRdb stores just in-frame clones and leaves some out. Among 35,000 or so clones listed, less than 85% were seen once. Source: CD4+ or CD8+ T cells sorted from blood, taken in a trial of the OX40 agonist ivuxolimab. Every receptor here comes from an adult with an advanced solid tumor such as melanoma, head and neck, liver or kidney cancer.

The V gene is TRBV6-1, the J gene TRBJ1-6; unclear D gene. CDR1 MNHNS and CDR2 SASEGT come from the germline V gene. V was pared by 4 bases and J by 10 bases, with 8 bases between. The CDR3 consists of 12 residues. The CDR3 loop reads CASSVLVSPLHF. The CDR3 nucleotides read TGTGCCAGCAGTGTTTTGGTCTCACCCCTCCACTTT.

The V gene is TRBV30, the J gene TRBJ1-5, with 7 bases lining up with TRBD1. The germline CDR1 and CDR2 sequences are GTSNPN and SVGIG (reference sequence). The CDR3 has 13 residues. The ends lost 5 bases at V and 4 bases at J; junction bases unmatched: 5. Written as DNA, the CDR3 is TGTGCCTGGGCCGGACAGGATAATCAGCCCCAGCATTTT. Protein product: CAWAGQDNQPQHF.

The chain has TRBV30 and TRBJ2-7; TRBD1 matches at 10 bases. The germline CDR1 and CDR2 sequences are GTSNPN and SVGIG (reference sequence). Trimming at V came to 3 bases and at J to 6 bases, leaving 8 bases not matched to a gene. This CDR3 is built from 14 residues. This CDR3 reads CAWRTTGGKLEQYF. The CDR3 DNA follows: TGTGCCTGGAGGACGACAGGGGGCAAGCTCGAGCAGTACTTC.

The chain recombines TRBV27 with TRBJ1-1; D might be TRBD1 (6 bases). Trimming shortened V by 0 bases and J by 5 bases, and 13 bases separated the two germline ends. Germline V gives CDR1 MNHEY, CDR2 SMNVEV (reference sequence). The CDR3 is 15 amino acids. In nucleotides, the CDR3 is TGTGCCAGCAGTTTATCCCACAGGGTAAAAACTGAAGCTTTCTTT. It is translated as CASSLSHRVKTEAFF.

V usage is TRBV15 and J usage is TRBJ2-5; D gene unclear. The CDR3 length is 12 residues. Germline assignment: CDR1 LNHNV and CDR2 YYDKDF (reference sequence). Trimming removed 3 bases from V and 7 bases from J, with 9 bases in between. The CDR3 region has the DNA TGTGCCACCAGCAGCGTCGGTGGGACCCAGTACTTC. It is translated as CATSSVGGTQYF.

V is TRBV7-9 and J is TRBJ1-1; tentatively, D is TRBD1 (6 bases). Germline values: CDR1 SEHNR, CDR2 FQNEAQ (reference sequence). Trimming removed 3 bases from V and 4 bases from J, with 12 bases in between. The CDR3 length is 14 residues. The CDR3 DNA reads as TGTGCCAGCAGCTTTTGGGAAGGGGGCACTGAAGCTTTCTTT. Translated, it gives CASSFWEGGTEAFF. The full variable domain, completed using reference TRBV7-9 and TRBJ1-1, is DTGVSQNPRHKITKRGQNVTFRCDPISEHNRLYWYRQTLGQGPEFLTYFQNEAQLEKSRLLSDRFSAERPKGSFSTLEIQRTEQGDSAMYLCASSFWEGGTEAFFGQGTRLTVV.